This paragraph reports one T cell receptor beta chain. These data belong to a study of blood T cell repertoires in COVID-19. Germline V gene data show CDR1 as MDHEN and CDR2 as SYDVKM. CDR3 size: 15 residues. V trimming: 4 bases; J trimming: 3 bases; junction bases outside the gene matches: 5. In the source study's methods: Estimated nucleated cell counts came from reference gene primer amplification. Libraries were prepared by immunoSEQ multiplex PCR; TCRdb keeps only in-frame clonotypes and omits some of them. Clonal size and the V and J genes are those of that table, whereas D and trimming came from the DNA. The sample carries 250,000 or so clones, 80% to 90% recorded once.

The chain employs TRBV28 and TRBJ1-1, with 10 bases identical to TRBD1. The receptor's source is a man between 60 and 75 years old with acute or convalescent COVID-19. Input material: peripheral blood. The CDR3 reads CASSSPGTGDTEAFF. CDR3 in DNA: TGTGCCAGCAGTTCGCCGGGGACAGGGGACACTGAAGCTTTCTTT.